Presented here are 32 T cell receptor beta chains from one specimen sequenced in a study of T-cell memory formation after mild COVID-19. TCRdb itself ran the 5' RACE reads through MiXCR, one entry per CDR3 protein. The data show fewer than 450,000 distinct CDR3 sequences, 20% to 25% seen once. Sequenced sample: PBMCs or a T cell subset sorted from them (not recorded which). The source of these receptors is an adult woman who had mild COVID-19 (a few samples of this study predate the infection). Cell type and time point are not known.

The chain has TRBV11-2 and TRBJ2-7, with 8 bases aligning to TRBD2. Trimming at V came to 5 bases and at J to 2 bases, leaving 14 bases not matched to a gene. Looked up from germline, CDR1 is SGHAT and CDR2 is FQNNGV. The CDR3 contains 17 residues. CDR3 protein: CASSPRRSGSRAYEQYF. CDR3 DNA sequence: TGTGCCAGCAGCCCCCGAAGGAGCGGGAGTCGCGCCTACGAGCAGTACTTC.

The chain combines TRBV5-1 with TRBJ1-1, with TRBD1 identical over 7 bases. The CDR3 extends over 14 amino acids. Germline lookup yields CDR1 SGHRS and CDR2 YFSETQ. The V gene end was trimmed by 4 bases and the J gene end by 11 bases; junction bases not matched to a gene: 14. CDR3 bases: TGCGCCAGCAGCCAATTCCCGGGACAGACGATTGCTTTCTTT. Its protein is CASSQFPGQTIAFF.

This clonotype has more than one count but fewer than ten. V and J are TRBV24-1 and TRBJ2-4, with TRBD1 as a possible D gene (8 bases). Germline CDR1 is KGHDR and CDR2 is SFDVKD. Trimming removed 4 bases from V and 5 bases from J, with 14 bases in between. The CDR3 spans 15 residues. CDR3 DNA: TGTGCCACCAGTGACCACAGGGGGGGCGAAAACATTCAGTACTTC. Residues: CATSDHRGGENIQYF.

At least ten counts were recorded for this clonotype. V gene TRBV25-1 combines with J gene TRBJ2-5; the D gene could be TRBD1 or TRBD2 (5 bases each). In germline, CDR1 is MGHDK, CDR2 SYGVNS. This CDR3 contains 14 residues. The ends were cut back, 4 bases at V and 5 bases at J, with 14 bases in the middle. CDR3 DNA: TGTGCCAGCAGTGTCTTCGGGACCTCGGAGACCCAGTACTTC. Translating it yields CASSVFGTSETQYF.

There are a few counts of this clonotype. The chain carries TRBV24-1 and TRBJ2-7, with D unresolved. This CDR3 is built from 13 residues. Trimming shortened V by 4 bases and J by 0 bases, and 6 bases separated the two germline ends. The germline gives CDR1 KGHDR, CDR2 SFDVKD. CDR3 sequence reads: CATSEPNSYEQYF. In nucleotides, the CDR3 is TGTGCCACCAGTGAACCGAACTCCTACGAGCAGTACTTC.

The chain has TRBV6-2 or TRBV6-3 and TRBJ1-5; TRBD1 aligns across 8 bases. V shed 7 bases and J 0 bases; nucleotides not matched to a gene: 5. The CDR3 covers 15 residues. CDR1 and CDR2 from the germline V gene are MNHEY and SVGEGT. The CDR3 here is CASTRTGTSNQPQHF. CDR3 sequence (DNA): TGTGCCAGCACCCGGACAGGGACTAGCAATCAGCCCCAGCATTTT.

The chain employs TRBV12-3 or TRBV12-4 and TRBJ2-5; no firm D call. The CDR3 runs to 17 residues. The ends were cut back, 0 bases at V and 2 bases at J, with 16 bases in the middle. The CDR3 DNA is TGTGCCAGCAGTTTAGCTAGTATGGTCGGCCGTCAAGAGACCCAGTACTTC. It encodes CASSLASMVGRQETQYF.

This clonotype has a handful of counts. This chain joins TRBV9 and TRBJ2-7; D is perhaps TRBD1 or TRBD2 (6 bases each). Between the trimmed V and J ends, which lost 0 bases and 7 bases, there was a span of 14 bases. There are 14 residues in the CDR3. Per germline, CDR1 SGDLS and CDR2 YYNGEE. The CDR3 nucleotides are TGTGCCAGCAGCGTAGAAGGGGGGCGAGAAGAGCAGTACTTC. The encoded protein is CASSVEGGREEQYF.

This clonotype was detected a few times. The V gene is TRBV28, the J gene TRBJ1-1; 7 bases are shared with TRBD1. Germline V gives CDR1 MDHEN, CDR2 SYDVKM. The CDR3 loop spans 10 amino acids. V shed 10 bases and J 8 bases; nucleotides not matched to a gene: 4. In DNA, the CDR3 is TGTGCCACGACAGGGTCGGAAGCTTTCTTT. Translating gives CATTGSEAFF.

This clonotype has just a few counts. The chain employs TRBV4-1 and TRBJ2-7; no definite D call. V was trimmed by 0 bases and J by 3 bases, leaving 12 bases between them. Looked up from germline, CDR1 is MGHRA and CDR2 is YSYEKL. This CDR3 has 15 amino acids. This CDR3 reads CASSQDSHSNYEQYF. In nucleotides, the CDR3 is TGCGCCAGCAGCCAAGATTCGCACAGCAACTACGAGCAGTACTTC.

This sequence joins TRBV5-4 and TRBJ1-6; D is unresolved. Trimming pared 8 bases from V and 8 bases from J, leaving 14 bases between. The CDR3 extends over 13 amino acids. The germline CDR1 and CDR2 sequences are SGHNT and YYREEE (reference sequence). The CDR3 protein is CASTTQKDSPLHF. The CDR3, as DNA: TGTGCCAGTACGACGCAAAAGGATTCACCCCTCCACTTT.

The V gene is TRBV6-5, the J gene TRBJ1-1; 7 positions match TRBD1. V trimming: 4 bases; J trimming: 1 base; junction bases outside the gene matches: 6. Germline CDR1 MNHEY, CDR2 SVGAGI. This CDR3 comprises 15 residues. In DNA form, the CDR3 reads TGTGCCAGCAGTTTCGAGGGGGCGGCGAACACTGAAGCTTTCTTT. This encodes CASSFEGAANTEAFF.

This sequence joins TRBV11-3 and TRBJ1-5; D may be TRBD1 (5 bases). Germline V gives CDR1 SGHNT, CDR2 YENEEA. The CDR3 contains 16 residues. Trimming took off 1 base at V and 1 base at J, with 11 bases between the two ends. CDR3 in amino acids: CASSLVRGTSNQPQHF. Written as DNA, the CDR3 is TGTGCCAGCAGCTTAGTAAGGGGTACGAGCAATCAGCCCCAGCATTTT.

The V call is TRBV4-1, the J call TRBJ1-2; TRBD1 agrees at 8 bases. The CDR3 is 18 amino acids. Trimming took 3 bases from V and 5 from J; bases not matched to a gene: 17. Germline CDR1 is MGHRA and CDR2 is YSYEKL. CDR3 in amino acids: CASSHHTRRQGNDYGYTF. Written as DNA, the CDR3 is TGCGCCAGCAGCCATCATACCCGCCGACAGGGGAATGATTATGGCTACACCTTC.

V gene TRBV7-9 combines with J gene TRBJ1-2; D is uncertain. V shed 5 bases and J shed 3 bases, with 10 bases lying between them. This CDR3 has 13 residues. Germline loops: CDR1 SEHNR, CDR2 FQNEAQ (reference sequence). The CDR3 DNA follows: TGTGCCAGCAGCCCTCGGGCAGACTATGGCTACACCTTC. Encoded protein: CASSPRADYGYTF.

This clonotype has more than one count but fewer than ten. V is TRBV12-3 or TRBV12-4 and J is TRBJ2-3; 8 bases agree with TRBD2. V lost 5 bases, J lost 5 bases, and 6 bases stayed unmatched. This CDR3 has 14 residues. The CDR3 reads CASSRGLALDTQYF. The CDR3, as DNA: TGTGCCAGCAGTCGCGGACTAGCACTAGATACGCAGTATTTT.

This clonotype appeared a few times. The rearrangement joins TRBV6-2 or TRBV6-3 to TRBJ2-7, with D possibly being TRBD1 or TRBD2 (5 bases each). Germline lookup yields CDR1 MNHEY and CDR2 SVGEGT. Trimming cost V 0 bases and J 3 bases, with 15 bases left between them. The CDR3 has 16 residues. CDR3 DNA: TGTGCCAGCAGTTACTCGGGGCTAGCCCGGGACTACGAGCAGTACTTC. Amino acid sequence: CASSYSGLARDYEQYF.

This clonotype was found a few times. The V and J genes are TRBV5-4 and TRBJ2-1, with D unclear. V gave up 4 bases and J gave up 8 bases, with 7 bases separating them. This CDR3 is built from 11 residues. Germline values: CDR1 SGHNT, CDR2 YYREEE (reference sequence). As DNA, the CDR3 is TGTGCCAGCAGCGCCGCAGATGAGCAGTTCTTC. It is translated as CASSAADEQFF.

The chain combines TRBV7-8 with TRBJ1-5; D remains ambiguous. Germline CDR1 reads SGHVS; CDR2 reads FQNEAQ. CDR3 length: 15 residues. The V and J ends lost 5 bases and 0 bases respectively, with 11 bases between them. CDR3: CASSISSGSNQPQHF. In DNA, the CDR3 is TGTGCCAGCAGCATTAGTAGCGGTAGCAATCAGCCCCAGCATTTT.

The table lists this clonotype with a few counts. The J gene is TRBJ2-7, the V gene TRBV29-1, with 10 nucleotides matching TRBD1. Germline V gene lookup returns CDR1 SQVTM and CDR2 ANQGSEA. Trimming removed 5 bases from V and 5 bases from J; junction bases left unmatched: 6. The CDR3 spans 13 residues. Here the CDR3 reads CSVYGTGVHEQYF. CDR3 DNA: TGCAGCGTTTACGGGACAGGGGTCCACGAGCAGTACTTC.

V usage is TRBV12-3 or TRBV12-4 and J usage is TRBJ1-2; 7 positions match TRBD1. V dropped 6 bases and J dropped 7; count of bases not matched to a gene: 2. The CDR3 consists of 11 residues. The CDR3, as DNA: TGTGCCAGCAGAGGGGGCGGTGGCTACACCTTC. This codes for CASRGGGGYTF.

This sequence joins TRBV20-1 and TRBJ2-1; TRBD2 aligns across 12 bases. Unmatched junction bases numbered 10, after V lost 5 bases and J lost 2 bases. The germline V gene encodes CDR1 DFQATT and CDR2 SNEGSKA (reference sequence). This CDR3 is 17 amino acids long. The CDR3 DNA is TGCAGTGCTCCCTGGACTAGCGGGACCCTTACCTACAATGAGCAGTTCTTC. As protein: CSAPWTSGTLTYNEQFF.

J is TRBJ2-5 and V is TRBV6-6; D unresolved. V was pared by 6 bases and J by 1 base, with 21 bases between. CDR1 is MNHNY and CDR2 is SVGAGI in the germline V gene (reference sequence). CDR3 length: 17 residues. DNA of the CDR3: TGTGCCAGCAGCCCGTTCTCACAGCACCACCTCCAAGAGACCCAGTACTTC. Its protein is CASSPFSQHHLQETQYF.

The table lists this clonotype with a few counts. This rearrangement joins TRBV24-1 to TRBJ2-2; D gene ambiguous. V lost 4 bases, J lost 4 bases, and 6 bases lay in between. Germline CDR1 is KGHDR and CDR2 is SFDVKD. The CDR3 consists of 13 residues. Here the CDR3 reads CATSETSTGELFF. CDR3 nucleotides: TGTGCCACCAGTGAAACTTCCACCGGGGAGCTGTTTTTT.

This clonotype was seen more than once but under ten times. J is TRBJ1-2 and V is TRBV7-9; TRBD1 might be the D (5 bases). Deletions cut 2 bases from V and 5 bases from J, with 12 bases between. This CDR3 has 14 residues. Germline V gene data show CDR1 as SEHNR and CDR2 as FQNEAQ (reference sequence). Here the CDR3 reads CASSLHGADYGYTF. CDR3 in DNA: TGTGCCAGCAGCTTACATGGGGCAGATTATGGCTACACCTTC.

The chain recombines TRBV6-5 with TRBJ2-1; 10 nucleotides agree with TRBD2. The CDR3 contains 16 residues. The germline CDR1 and CDR2 sequences are MNHEY and SVGAGI. With V trimmed by 2 bases and J by 6 bases, 7 bases remained unmatched. CDR3 sequence: CASSYASASGSNEQFF. DNA of the CDR3: TGTGCCAGCAGTTACGCATCGGCTAGCGGGAGCAATGAGCAGTTCTTC.

Regarding this clonotype: Because the CDR3's place on the DNA is in doubt, the DNA is left out and the CDR3 is given as listed by TCRdb. The J gene is TRBJ2-4, the V gene TRBV12-3 or TRBV12-4. The CDR3 spans 13 amino acids, including both terminal residues. CDR3 in amino acids: CASSTSAKNIQYF.

J is TRBJ2-7 and V is TRBV20-1, with D perhaps matching TRBD1 (5 bases). This CDR3 has 14 amino acids. V lost 6 bases and J lost 5, with 20 bases in between. Germline V lookup: CDR1 DFQATT, CDR2 SNEGSKA (reference sequence). The CDR3: CSAEGQGSFDEQYF. Written as DNA, the CDR3 is TGCAGTGCCGAAGGGCAGGGTAGTTTCGACGAGCAGTACTTC.

The rearrangement links TRBV18 to TRBJ1-2, with TRBD1 matching 9 bases. CDR1 and CDR2 from the germline V gene are KGHSH and LQKENI. The CDR3 length is 18 residues. J was trimmed by 4 bases and V by 1 base; bases with no gene match: 13. CDR3 protein: CASSPLSGQGGRFYGYTF. The CDR3 bases are TGTGCCAGCTCACCACTTTCGGGACAGGGAGGTCGTTTCTATGGCTACACCTTC.

The gene calls are TRBV5-1 and TRBJ2-1; 10 bases are a match to TRBD2. CDR3 length: 15 residues. V was pared by 1 base and J by 6 bases, with 4 bases of the junction left unmatched. Germline V gene lookup returns CDR1 SGHRS and CDR2 YFSETQ. In DNA form, the CDR3 reads TGCGCCAGCAGCTTGAAAGCGGGGGGGCTCAATGAGCAGTTCTTC. As protein: CASSLKAGGLNEQFF.

This clonotype was counted a few times. The chain recombines TRBV27 with TRBJ1-2; D perhaps matches TRBD1 (6 bases). V gave up 4 bases and J gave up 4 bases, with 10 bases separating them. The germline gives CDR1 MNHEY, CDR2 SMNVEV (reference sequence). The CDR3 extends over 13 amino acids. CDR3 nucleotide sequence: TGTGCCAGCAGTTCCCTACAGGGCTATGGCTACACCTTC. Protein product: CASSSLQGYGYTF.

This clonotype was found a few times. The chain couples TRBV4-1 to TRBJ2-3; 7 bases match TRBD1. The V segment lost 0 bases and the J segment 7 bases; nucleotides outside the gene matches: 10. Germline V CDR1 and CDR2: MGHRA, YSYEKL. The CDR3 covers 16 residues. CDR3 amino acids: CASSQDDRVVGHTQYF. CDR3 DNA: TGCGCCAGCAGCCAAGATGACAGGGTGGTCGGACATACGCAGTATTTT.